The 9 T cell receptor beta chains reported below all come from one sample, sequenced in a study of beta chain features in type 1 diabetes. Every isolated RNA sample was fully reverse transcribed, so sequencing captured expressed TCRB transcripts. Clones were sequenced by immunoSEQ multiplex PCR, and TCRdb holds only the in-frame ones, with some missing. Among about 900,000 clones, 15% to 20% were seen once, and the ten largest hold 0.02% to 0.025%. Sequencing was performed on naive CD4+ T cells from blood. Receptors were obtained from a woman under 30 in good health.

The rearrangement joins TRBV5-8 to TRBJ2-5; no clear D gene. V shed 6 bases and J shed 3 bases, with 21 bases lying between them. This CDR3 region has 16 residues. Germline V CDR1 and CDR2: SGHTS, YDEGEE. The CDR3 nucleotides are TGTGCCAGCAAGGCCTTCATGGTGGGTGTTGAAGAGACCCAGTACTTC. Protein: CASKAFMVGVEETQYF.

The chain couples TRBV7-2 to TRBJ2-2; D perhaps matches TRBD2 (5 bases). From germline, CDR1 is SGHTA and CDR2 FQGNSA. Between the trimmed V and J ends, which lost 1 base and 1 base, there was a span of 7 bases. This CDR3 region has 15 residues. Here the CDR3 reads CASSLGTLNTGELFF. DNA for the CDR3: TGTGCCAGCAGCTTAGGGACTTTGAACACCGGGGAGCTGTTTTTT. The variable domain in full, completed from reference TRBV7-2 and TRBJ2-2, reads GAGVSQSPSNKVTEKGKDVELRCDPISGHTALYWYRQSLGQGLEFLIYFQGNSAPDKSGLPSDRFSAERTGGSVSTLTIQRTQQEDSAVYLCASSLGTLNTGELFFGEGSRLTVL.

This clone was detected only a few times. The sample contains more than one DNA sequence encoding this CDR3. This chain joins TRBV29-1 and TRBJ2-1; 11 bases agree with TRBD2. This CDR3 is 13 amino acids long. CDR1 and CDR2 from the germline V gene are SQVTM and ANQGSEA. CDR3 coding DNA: TGCAGTGCCGGGACTAGCGGTTACAATGAGCAGTTCTTC. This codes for CSAGTSGYNEQFF.

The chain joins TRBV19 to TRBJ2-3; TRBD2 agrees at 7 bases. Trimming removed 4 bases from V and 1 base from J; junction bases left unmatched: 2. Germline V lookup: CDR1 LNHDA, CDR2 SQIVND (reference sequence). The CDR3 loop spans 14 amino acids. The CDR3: CASSTGGGTDTQYF. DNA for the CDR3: TGTGCCAGTAGTACTGGGGGGGGCACAGATACGCAGTATTTT.

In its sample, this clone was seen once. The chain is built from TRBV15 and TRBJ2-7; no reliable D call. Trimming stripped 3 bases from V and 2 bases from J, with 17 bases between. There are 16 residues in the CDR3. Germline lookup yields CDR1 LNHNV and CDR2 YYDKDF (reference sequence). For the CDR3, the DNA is TGTGCCACCAGCAGCCAAAGCGTAGGAAGGGCCTACGAGCAGTACTTC. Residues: CATSSQSVGRAYEQYF.

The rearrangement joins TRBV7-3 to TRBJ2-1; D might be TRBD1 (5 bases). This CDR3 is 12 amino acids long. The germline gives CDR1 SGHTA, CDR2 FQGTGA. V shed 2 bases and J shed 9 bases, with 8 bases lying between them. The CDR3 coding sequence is TGTGCCAGCAGCTTAGGCAGGGCTGAGCAGTTCTTC. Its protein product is CASSLGRAEQFF.

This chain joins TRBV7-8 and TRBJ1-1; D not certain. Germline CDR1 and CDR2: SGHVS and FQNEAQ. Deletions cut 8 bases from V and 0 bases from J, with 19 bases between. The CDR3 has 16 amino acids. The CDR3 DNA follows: TGTGCCAGCTCTGGGAAACAGCCAAAGATGAACACTGAAGCTTTCTTT. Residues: CASSGKQPKMNTEAFF.

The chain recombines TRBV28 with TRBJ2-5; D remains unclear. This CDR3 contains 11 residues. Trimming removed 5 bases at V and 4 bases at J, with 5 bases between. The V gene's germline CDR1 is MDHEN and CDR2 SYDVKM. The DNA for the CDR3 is TGTGCCAGCAGTGCGACAGAGACCCAGTACTTC. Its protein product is CASSATETQYF.

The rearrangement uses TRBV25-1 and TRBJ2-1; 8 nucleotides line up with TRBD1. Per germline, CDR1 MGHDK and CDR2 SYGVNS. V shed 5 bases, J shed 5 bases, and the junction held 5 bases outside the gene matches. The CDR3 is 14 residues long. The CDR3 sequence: CASSRQGANNEQFF. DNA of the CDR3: TGTGCCAGCAGTAGGCAGGGGGCGAACAATGAGCAGTTCTTC.